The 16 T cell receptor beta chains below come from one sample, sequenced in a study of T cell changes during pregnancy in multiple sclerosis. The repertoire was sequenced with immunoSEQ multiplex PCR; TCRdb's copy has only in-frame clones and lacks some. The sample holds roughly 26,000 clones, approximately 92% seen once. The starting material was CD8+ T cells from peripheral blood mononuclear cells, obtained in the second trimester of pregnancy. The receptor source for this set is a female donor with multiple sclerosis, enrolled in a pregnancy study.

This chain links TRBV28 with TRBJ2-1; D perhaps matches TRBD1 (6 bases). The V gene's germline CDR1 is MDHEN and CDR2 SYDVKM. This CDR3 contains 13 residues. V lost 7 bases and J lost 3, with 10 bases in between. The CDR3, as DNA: TGTGCCAGCAATGACAGGAACTACAATGAGCAGTTCTTC. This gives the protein CASNDRNYNEQFF. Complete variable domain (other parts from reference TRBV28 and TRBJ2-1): DVKVTQSSRYLVKRTGEKVFLECVQDMDHENMFWYRQDPGLGLRLIYFSYDVKMKEKGDIPEGYSVSREKKERFSLILESASTNQTSMYLCASNDRNYNEQFFGPGTRLTVL.

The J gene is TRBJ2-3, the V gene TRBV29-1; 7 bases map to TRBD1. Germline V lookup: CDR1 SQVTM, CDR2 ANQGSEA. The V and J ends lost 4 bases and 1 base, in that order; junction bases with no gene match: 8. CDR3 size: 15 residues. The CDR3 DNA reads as TGCAGCGTTGTCCTTACAGGGGCGGGCACAGATACGCAGTATTTT. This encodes CSVVLTGAGTDTQYF.

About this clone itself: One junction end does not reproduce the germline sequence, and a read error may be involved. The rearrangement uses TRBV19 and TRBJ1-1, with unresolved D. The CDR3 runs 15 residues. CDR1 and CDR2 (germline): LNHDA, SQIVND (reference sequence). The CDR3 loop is CVSSTTPTGNTEAFF. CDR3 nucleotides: TGTGTCAGTAGTACCACCCCGACTGGGAACACTGAAGCTTTCTTT.

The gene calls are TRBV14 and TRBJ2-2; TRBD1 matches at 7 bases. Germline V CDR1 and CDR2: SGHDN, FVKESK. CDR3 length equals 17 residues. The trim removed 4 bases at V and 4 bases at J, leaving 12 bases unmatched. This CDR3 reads CASSLVHPGQFTGELFF. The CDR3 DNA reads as TGTGCCAGCAGCCTAGTCCACCCGGGACAGTTCACCGGGGAGCTGTTTTTT.

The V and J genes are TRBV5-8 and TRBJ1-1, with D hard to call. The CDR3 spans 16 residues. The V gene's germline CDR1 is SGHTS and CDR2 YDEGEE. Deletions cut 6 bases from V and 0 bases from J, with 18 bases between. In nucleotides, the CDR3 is TGTGCCAGCATCCCTGTTTGGGCGGGCTTGAACACTGAAGCTTTCTTT. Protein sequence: CASIPVWAGLNTEAFF.

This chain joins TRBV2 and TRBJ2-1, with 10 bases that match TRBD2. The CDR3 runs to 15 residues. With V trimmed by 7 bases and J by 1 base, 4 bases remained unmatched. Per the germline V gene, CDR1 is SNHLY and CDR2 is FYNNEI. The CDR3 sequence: CASNMGLASYNEQFF. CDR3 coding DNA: TGTGCCAGCAACATGGGACTAGCGTCCTACAATGAGCAGTTCTTC. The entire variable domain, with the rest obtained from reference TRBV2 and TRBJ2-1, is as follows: EPEVTQTPSHQVTQMGQEVILRCVPISNHLYFYWYRQILGQKVEFLVSFYNNEISEKSEIFDDQFSVERPDGSNFTLKIRSTKLEDSAMYFCASNMGLASYNEQFFGPGTRLTVL.

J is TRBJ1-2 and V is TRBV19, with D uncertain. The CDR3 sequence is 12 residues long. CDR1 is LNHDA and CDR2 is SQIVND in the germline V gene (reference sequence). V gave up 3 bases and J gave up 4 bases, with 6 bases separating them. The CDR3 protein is CASSIYSYGYTF. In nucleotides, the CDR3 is TGTGCCAGTAGTATTTACAGCTATGGCTACACCTTC. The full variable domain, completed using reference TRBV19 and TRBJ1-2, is DGGITQSPKYLFRKEGQNVTLSCEQNLNHDAMYWYRQDPGQGLRLIYYSQIVNDFQKGDIAEGYSVSREKKESFPLTVTSAQKNPTAFYLCASSIYSYGYTFGSGTRLTVV.

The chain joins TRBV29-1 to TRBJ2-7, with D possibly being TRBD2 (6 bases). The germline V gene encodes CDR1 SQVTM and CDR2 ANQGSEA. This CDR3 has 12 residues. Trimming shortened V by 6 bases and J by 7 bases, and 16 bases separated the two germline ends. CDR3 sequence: CSVKGVAGEQYF. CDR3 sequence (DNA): TGCAGCGTGAAAGGGGTTGCGGGGGAGCAGTACTTC.

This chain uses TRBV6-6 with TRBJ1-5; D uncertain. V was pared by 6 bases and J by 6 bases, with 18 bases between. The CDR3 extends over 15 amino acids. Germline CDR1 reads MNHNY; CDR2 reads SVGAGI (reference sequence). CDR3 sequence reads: CASSPEGLTPQPQHF. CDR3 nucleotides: TGTGCCAGCAGCCCCGAGGGCCTAACCCCTCAGCCCCAGCATTTT.

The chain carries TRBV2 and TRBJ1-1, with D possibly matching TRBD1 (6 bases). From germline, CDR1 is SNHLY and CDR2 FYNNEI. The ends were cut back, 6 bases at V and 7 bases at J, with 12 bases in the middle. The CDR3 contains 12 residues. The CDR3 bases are TGTGCCAGCAGCGTGGACAGCCTTGAAGCTTTCTTT. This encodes CASSVDSLEAFF.

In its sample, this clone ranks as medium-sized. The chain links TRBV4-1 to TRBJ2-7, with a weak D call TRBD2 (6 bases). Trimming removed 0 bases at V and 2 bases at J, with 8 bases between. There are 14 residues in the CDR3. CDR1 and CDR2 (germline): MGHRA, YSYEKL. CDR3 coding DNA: TGCGCCAGCAGCCAAGAGGGGGGAACCTACGAGCAGTACTTC. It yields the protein CASSQEGGTYEQYF.

The CDR3 DNA reads as TGTGCCAGCAGGGGGAAACTAGAATCGAACACCGGGGAGCTGTTTTTT. As protein: CASRGKLESNTGELFF. The V and J genes are TRBV2 and TRBJ2-2, with a possible D match to TRBD2 (5 bases). The V end lost 6 bases, the J end lost 0 bases, and 14 bases lay between the germline ends. This CDR3 is built from 16 residues. Per germline, CDR1 SNHLY and CDR2 FYNNEI.

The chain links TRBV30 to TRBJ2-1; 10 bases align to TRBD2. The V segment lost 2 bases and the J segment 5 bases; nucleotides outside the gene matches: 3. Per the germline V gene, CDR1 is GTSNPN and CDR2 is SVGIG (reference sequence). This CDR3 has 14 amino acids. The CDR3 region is CAWSNGLADNEQFF. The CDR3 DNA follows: TGTGCCTGGAGTAACGGACTAGCGGACAATGAGCAGTTCTTC.

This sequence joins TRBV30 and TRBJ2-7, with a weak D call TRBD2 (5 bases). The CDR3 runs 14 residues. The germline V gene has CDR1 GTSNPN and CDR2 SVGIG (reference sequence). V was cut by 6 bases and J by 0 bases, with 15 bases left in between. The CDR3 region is CACPKGGSSYEQYF. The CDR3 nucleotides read TGTGCCTGCCCTAAAGGAGGAAGCTCCTACGAGCAGTACTTC.

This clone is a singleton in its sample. This chain's CDR3 is CASSWARLAGFNEQFF. The DNA for the CDR3 is TGTGCCAGCAGCTGGGCCCGGCTAGCGGGATTCAATGAGCAGTTCTTC. The V and J genes are TRBV5-6 and TRBJ2-1; 9 bases align to TRBD2. V trimming: 3 bases; J trimming: 6 bases; junction bases outside the gene matches: 10. Germline values: CDR1 SGHDT, CDR2 YYEEEE. The length of the CDR3 is 16 residues.

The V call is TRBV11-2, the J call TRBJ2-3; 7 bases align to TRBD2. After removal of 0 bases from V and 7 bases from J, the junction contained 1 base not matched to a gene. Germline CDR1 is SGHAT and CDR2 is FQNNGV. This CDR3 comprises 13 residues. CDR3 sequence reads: CASSLEGGHTQYF. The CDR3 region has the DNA TGTGCCAGCAGCTTAGAGGGAGGGCATACGCAGTATTTT.